This T cell receptor beta chain originates from a study of Tregs in tolerant kidney transplant recipients. Study-level results: Donor-specific Treg expansion exceeded global Treg expansion in tolerant patients, suggesting antigen drive. Few patients were studied, so findings need validation in larger groups.

J was trimmed by 1 base and V by 0 bases; bases with no gene match: 17. Germline V CDR1 and CDR2: MNHGY, SVAAGI. The CDR3 spans 20 residues. Here immunoSEQ multiplex PCR was the method, and the copy in TCRdb shows in-frame clones only, minus some. The table includes over 85,000 clones, 93% detected once. Note on this clone: Its antigen is still unknown.

The starting material was CD4+ T cells from blood, obtained before the transplant. The chain carries TRBV6-9 and TRBJ1-1; 7 bases fit TRBD1. The TCR comes from a human donor who received a combined kidney and bone marrow transplant. CDR3 DNA: TGTGCCAGCAGTTATTCCCCATCATCACAGGGGATTTCAGGGAACACTGAAGCTTTCTTT. This gives the protein CASSYSPSSQGISGNTEAFF.